One and the same sample provided the 17 T cell receptor beta chains below, sequenced in a study of T cell changes during pregnancy in multiple sclerosis. Clones were read by immunoSEQ multiplex PCR, and TCRdb kept only the in-frame ones, dropping some. The repertoire has about 39,000 clones, around 92% of them found once; the top ten carry 0.35%. This sample comprised CD4+ T cells from peripheral blood mononuclear cells, obtained after pregnancy. Source of these receptors: a female donor with multiple sclerosis, enrolled in a pregnancy study.

The genes are TRBV11-2 and TRBJ2-3; D remains unclear. The CDR3 is made up of 14 amino acids. Trimming removed 3 bases from V and 0 bases from J, with 7 bases in between. In germline, CDR1 is SGHAT, CDR2 FQNNGV. The CDR3 region has the DNA TGTGCCAGCAGCTTGTTAGCCAGCACAGATACGCAGTATTTT. Translating gives CASSLLASTDTQYF.

This chain connects TRBV6-5 to TRBJ2-7; 7 nucleotides agree with TRBD1. Germline CDR1 reads MNHEY; CDR2 reads SVGAGI. V shed 5 bases, J shed 3 bases, and the junction held 7 bases outside the gene matches. This CDR3 has 14 residues. CDR3 in DNA: TGTGCCAGCAGTACCGGGACAGAACTCTACGAGCAGTACTTC. Its translation is CASSTGTELYEQYF.

The chain combines TRBV5-1 with TRBJ2-3, with D possibly matching TRBD2 (6 bases). Trimming took off 2 bases at V and 2 bases at J, with 12 bases between the two ends. The length of the CDR3 is 15 residues. Germline V lookup: CDR1 SGHRS, CDR2 YFSETQ. In DNA, the CDR3 is TGCGCCAGCAGCTTACGGGGGACCCTCACAGATACGCAGTATTTT. It yields the protein CASSLRGTLTDTQYF. The full variable domain, with the rest looked up from reference TRBV5-1 and TRBJ2-3, is KAGVTQTPRYLIKTRGQQVTLSCSPISGHRSVSWYQQTPGQGLQFLFEYFSETQRNKGNFPGRFSGRQFSNSRSEMNVSTLELGDSALYLCASSLRGTLTDTQYFGPGTRLTVL.

V is TRBV7-2 and J is TRBJ2-3, with D possibly matching TRBD2 (7 bases). CDR3 length: 16 residues. Germline CDR1 reads SGHTA; CDR2 reads FQGNSA. With 5 bases removed from V and 9 bases from J, the gap between germline ends came to 24 bases. In DNA form, the CDR3 reads TGTGCCAGCAGCGCTGTCTTGGGCGGGGGCCACGGCACGCAGTATTTT. Protein product: CASSAVLGGGHGTQYF.

This clone was seen a few times. This chain uses TRBV29-1 with TRBJ2-1; TRBD2 matches at 12 bases. This CDR3 has 15 amino acids. Losses at the gene ends were 7 bases for V and 9 bases for J; bases not matched to a gene: 13. Germline CDR1 and CDR2: SQVTM and ANQGSEA. The CDR3 bases are TGCAGCGAACTACCCCTAGCGGGGGGGGCTGGTGAGCAGTTCTTC. Amino acid sequence: CSELPLAGGAGEQFF.

This chain joins TRBV7-2 and TRBJ2-3, with 9 bases that match TRBD2. After removal of 0 bases from V and 5 bases from J, the junction contained 6 bases not matched to a gene. Germline V gene data show CDR1 as SGHTA and CDR2 as FQGNSA. The CDR3 extends over 16 amino acids. The CDR3: CASSLAPAGGQDTQYF. CDR3 nucleotide sequence: TGTGCCAGCAGCTTAGCCCCTGCGGGGGGGCAAGATACGCAGTATTTT. The full variable domain, rest sourced from reference TRBV7-2 and TRBJ2-3, is GAGVSQSPSNKVTEKGKDVELRCDPISGHTALYWYRQSLGQGLEFLIYFQGNSAPDKSGLPSDRFSAERTGGSVSTLTIQRTQQEDSAVYLCASSLAPAGGQDTQYFGPGTRLTVL.

The V gene is TRBV7-2, the J gene TRBJ1-2; a possible D gene is TRBD1 (5 bases). Trimming shortened V by 2 bases and J by 6 bases, and 7 bases separated the two germline ends. This CDR3 is built from 12 residues. The germline gives CDR1 SGHTA, CDR2 FQGNSA. The CDR3 bases are TGTGCCAGCAGCTTATCAGGGAATGGCTACACCTTC. Its protein product is CASSLSGNGYTF.

V and J are TRBV7-9 and TRBJ2-1, with D perhaps matching TRBD1 (7 bases). Germline loops: CDR1 SEHNR, CDR2 FQNEAQ (reference sequence). V shed 7 bases and J shed 6 bases, with 19 bases lying between them. The CDR3 is made up of 15 amino acids. The CDR3 region has the DNA TGTGCCAGCATCCAGGGGGGATCCCGAATCAATGAGCAGTTCTTC. Protein product: CASIQGGSRINEQFF.

The rearrangement joins TRBV6-1 to TRBJ1-5; weak D call: TRBD1 (5 bases). Trimming removed 1 base from V and 7 bases from J, with 11 bases in between. The germline gives CDR1 MNHNS, CDR2 SASEGT. The CDR3 totals 14 residues. CDR3 sequence reads: CASSEGRGGQPQHF. The CDR3, as DNA: TGTGCCAGCAGTGAAGGGAGGGGAGGCCAGCCCCAGCATTTT.

The CDR3 region is CASSYGPSTNSPLHF. CDR3 nucleotides: TGTGCCAGCAGTTATGGGCCGAGTACTAATTCACCCCTCCACTTT. The chain uses TRBV6-5 and TRBJ1-6; D remains unclear. Per germline, CDR1 MNHEY and CDR2 SVGAGI. This CDR3 has 15 amino acids. V dropped 3 bases and J dropped 6 bases, with 12 bases sitting between them.

This clone was counted a single time. The chain links TRBV6-5 to TRBJ1-2; D perhaps matches TRBD1 (5 bases). The CDR3 is made up of 13 amino acids. The V end lost 4 bases, the J end lost 4 bases, and 10 bases lay between the germline ends. Germline V CDR1 and CDR2: MNHEY, SVGAGI. CDR3: CASSWQGSYGYTF. As DNA, the CDR3 is TGTGCCAGCAGTTGGCAGGGTAGCTATGGCTACACCTTC.

The chain is built from TRBV4-1 and TRBJ2-5, with 8 nucleotides matching TRBD2. V lost 1 base and J lost 3; bases outside the gene matches: 4. The CDR3 runs 15 residues. Germline lookup yields CDR1 MGHRA and CDR2 YSYEKL. The CDR3 nucleotides are TGCGCCAGCAGCCAAGGGACTAGCACCAAAGAGACCCAGTACTTC. Residues: CASSQGTSTKETQYF.

The chain links TRBV6-1 to TRBJ1-3; D remains ambiguous. This CDR3 spans 14 amino acids. Per the germline V gene, CDR1 is MNHNS and CDR2 is SASEGT. Trimming took 6 bases from V and 0 from J, leaving 9 bases between them. CDR3 nucleotides: TGTGCCAGCAGGGCGGTCGGCTCTGGAAACACCATATATTTT. Protein: CASRAVGSGNTIYF.

The chain joins TRBV7-9 to TRBJ1-5; D remains unclear. The germline gives CDR1 SEHNR, CDR2 FQNEAQ (reference sequence). The CDR3 sequence is 13 residues long. Trimming shortened V by 5 bases and J by 3 bases, and 8 bases separated the two germline ends. CDR3: CASSNTYNQPQHF. The CDR3 DNA reads TGTGCCAGCAGCAATACCTACAATCAGCCCCAGCATTTT.

The chain is built from TRBV12-5 and TRBJ2-7, with 11 bases aligning to TRBD2. Germline CDR1 reads LGHNT; CDR2 reads FRNRAP. The CDR3 runs to 18 residues. V lost 2 bases to trimming and J lost 4 bases; unmatched junction nucleotides: 13. CDR3 DNA sequence: TGTGCTAGTGGTTTGTCATTTGCCGTAGCGGGGGGGAGTTACGAGCAGTACTTC. Protein product: CASGLSFAVAGGSYEQYF.

The chain is built from TRBV11-2 and TRBJ1-6; D gene ambiguous. From germline, CDR1 is SGHAT and CDR2 FQNNGV. Trimming pared 6 bases from V and 2 bases from J, leaving 8 bases between. The CDR3 extends over 14 amino acids. CDR3 sequence: CASREGPYNSPLHF. CDR3 DNA: TGTGCCAGCAGAGAGGGCCCCTATAATTCACCCCTCCACTTT.

V usage is TRBV11-3 and J usage is TRBJ2-7; weak D call: TRBD1 (5 bases). The CDR3 is 13 residues long. The germline V and J ends were trimmed by 5 bases and 7 bases, with 15 bases remaining between them. Germline V gene lookup returns CDR1 SGHNT and CDR2 YENEEA. In DNA, the CDR3 is TGTGCCAGCAGCCCCCTCAGGGCGTGGGAGCAGTACTTC. This sequence encodes CASSPLRAWEQYF.